This T cell receptor (beta chain) was sequenced during a study of T-cell memory formation after mild COVID-19. Overall study: In these data, TCR clusters were largely donor specific.

A single record per CDR3 protein comes from TCRdb applying MiXCR to the 5' RACE reads. The sample consists of about 560,000 distinct CDR3 sequences, about a sixth of them appearing once. CDR3 length equals 14 residues. Trimming cost V 5 bases and J 3 bases; bases outside gene matches: 6. Germline V gene data show CDR1 as SGHRS and CDR2 as YFSETQ. This clonotype has just a few counts. The V and J genes are TRBV5-1 and TRBJ1-2; 8 positions agree with TRBD1. Sequencing was carried out using PBMCs or a T cell subset sorted from them (not recorded which). The receptor's source is an adult woman who had mild COVID-19 (a few samples of this study predate the infection). Cell type and time point are not known. The CDR3 DNA reads TGCGCCAGCAGACATGCGGACAGGGACTATGGCTACACCTTC. Protein sequence: CASRHADRDYGYTF.